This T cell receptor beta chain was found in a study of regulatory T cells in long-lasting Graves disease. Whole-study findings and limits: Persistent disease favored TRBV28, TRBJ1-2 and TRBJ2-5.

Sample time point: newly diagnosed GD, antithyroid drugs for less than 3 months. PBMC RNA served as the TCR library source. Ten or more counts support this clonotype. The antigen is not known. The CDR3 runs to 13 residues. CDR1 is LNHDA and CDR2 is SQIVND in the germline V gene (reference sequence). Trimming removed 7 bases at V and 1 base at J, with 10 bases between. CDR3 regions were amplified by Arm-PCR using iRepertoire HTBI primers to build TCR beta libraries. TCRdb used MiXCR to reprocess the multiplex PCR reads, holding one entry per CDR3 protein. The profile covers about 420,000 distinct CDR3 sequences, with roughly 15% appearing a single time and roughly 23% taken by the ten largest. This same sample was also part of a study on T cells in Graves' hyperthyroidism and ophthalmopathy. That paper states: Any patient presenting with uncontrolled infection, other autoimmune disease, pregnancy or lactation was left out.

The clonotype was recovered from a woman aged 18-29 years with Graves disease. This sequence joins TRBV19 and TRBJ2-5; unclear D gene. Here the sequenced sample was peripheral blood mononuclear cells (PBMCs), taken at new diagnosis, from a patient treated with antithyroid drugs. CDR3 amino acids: CASKGTAQETQYF. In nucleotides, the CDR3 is TGTGCCAGTAAAGGTACGGCCCAAGAGACCCAGTACTTC.